This T cell receptor (beta chain) was identified in a study of cytomegalovirus exposure and HLA in healthy donors. Overall study: About 80 million unique TCR sequences came from HLA-typed donors in an early release.

V was cut by 4 bases and J by 3 bases, with 13 bases left in between. Germline V gene data show CDR1 as KGHSH and CDR2 as LQKENI. The CDR3 is made up of 15 amino acids. Study-level results: The classifier reportedly diagnosed cytomegalovirus status with high specificity and sensitivity.

With regard to this clone: The antigen is not known.

It was with 60 Vbeta and 13 Jbeta primers that the PCR ran. Measured with immunoSEQ multiplex PCR; TCRdb has only the in-frame clones, and not every one. This table has 100,000 to 150,000 clones, 70% to 85% appearing once. This receptor was obtained from a boy younger than 10 in good health and CMV-seronegative. This rearrangement joins TRBV18 to TRBJ1-5; a weak D match, TRBD1 (5 bases). Material for sequencing was PBMCs. CDR3 region: CASSLSDSYNQPQHF. The CDR3 nucleotides are TGTGCCAGCTCACTCTCCGACAGCTACAATCAGCCCCAGCATTTT.